The following is a T cell receptor (beta chain) sequence with its context. From 400 to 500 ng total RNA, TCR beta cDNA was generated with a primer in the constant region. Three rounds of nested multiplex PCR with slightly modified ARM-PCR produced TCR beta libraries. Amplification in the first two PCR rounds was performed using TRBV1-TRBV30 forward primers and a C-beta reverse primer for roughly 10 cycles each. TCRdb reanalysed the multiplex PCR reads using MiXCR and keeps one entry per CDR3 protein. Of fewer than 250,000 distinct CDR3 sequences listed, approximately 64% are singletons. This entry belongs to a study of tumor-infiltrating lymphocytes in primary liver carcinoma. Study-wide context: Tumor staging was T1-T3 N0M0; sizes spanned about 4.2 to 10 cm across.

Germline DNA was extracted alongside blood RNA, which was obtained from unsorted whole blood. Germline V lookup: CDR1 ENHRY, CDR2 SYGVKD. V lost 6 bases to trimming and J lost 3 bases, with 17 bases between them. The CDR3 is 15 amino acids. What was sequenced was peripheral blood. The origin of this receptor is a woman aged 55-70 years with primary liver carcinoma and hepatitis B virus infection. The rearrangement joins TRBV10-3 to TRBJ1-1; D unresolved. The CDR3 reads CAIRESEGLDTEAFF. DNA for the CDR3: TGTGCCATCAGAGAATCAGAGGGTTTAGACACTGAAGCTTTCTTT.